This TCR beta chain was sequenced during a study of PD-1 blockade in classical Hodgkin lymphoma. This CDR3 spans 13 amino acids. Trimming took 2 bases from V and 0 from J, leaving 4 bases between them. Germline V gene lookup returns CDR1 MGHRA and CDR2 YSYEKL. Study-wide findings and caveats: Exclusion removed patients who began nivolumab under 1 year after ASCT. The study found complete responders had baseline diversity similar to newly diagnosed patients. Underlying causes for the observed repertoire differences were not defined, possibly disease activity or prior therapy. By C4D1, diversity of CD4+ TCRs had risen significantly, whereas that of CD8+ TCRs had not.

Notes on this clone: Its antigen is not known.

Indicated time point: cycle 4 day 1 (C4D1), after more than 5 weeks of nivolumab. After autologous stem cell transplantation all patients relapsed, and prior brentuximab vedotin exposure differed between cohorts. Repertoires were generated with immunoSEQ multiplex PCR, while TCRdb's copy carries only in-frame clones and drops some. Counted here are under 9,500 clones, just under 90% occurring once; the ten biggest clones make up roughly 24%. This chain joins TRBV4-1 and TRBJ2-5; D not resolved. This specimen consisted of peripheral blood mononuclear cells (PBMCs), obtained before the fourth cycle of nivolumab. This receptor was identified in a human donor with classical Hodgkin lymphoma. The CDR3 nucleotides read TGCGCCAGCAGCCAACGGGACCAAGAGACCCAGTACTTC. It specifies CASSQRDQETQYF.